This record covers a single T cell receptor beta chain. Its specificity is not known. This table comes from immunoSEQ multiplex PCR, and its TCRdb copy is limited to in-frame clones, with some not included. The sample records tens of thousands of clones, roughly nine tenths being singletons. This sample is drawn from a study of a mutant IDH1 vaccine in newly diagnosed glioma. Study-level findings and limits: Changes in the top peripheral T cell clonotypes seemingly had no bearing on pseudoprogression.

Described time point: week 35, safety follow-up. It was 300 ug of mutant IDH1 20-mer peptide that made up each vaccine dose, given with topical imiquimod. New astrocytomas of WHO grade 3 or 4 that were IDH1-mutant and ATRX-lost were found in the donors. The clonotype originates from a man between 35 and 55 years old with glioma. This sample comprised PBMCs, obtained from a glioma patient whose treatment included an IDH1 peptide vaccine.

CDR3 residues: CASSATGASNQPQHF. The CDR3 DNA reads TGTGCCAGCAGCGCAACAGGGGCTAGCAATCAGCCCCAGCATTTT. V and J are TRBV9 and TRBJ1-5; 7 nucleotides line up with TRBD1. Unmatched junction bases numbered 3, after V lost 3 bases and J lost 0 bases. The CDR3 sequence is 15 residues long. Germline V gene data show CDR1 as SGDLS and CDR2 as YYNGEE.